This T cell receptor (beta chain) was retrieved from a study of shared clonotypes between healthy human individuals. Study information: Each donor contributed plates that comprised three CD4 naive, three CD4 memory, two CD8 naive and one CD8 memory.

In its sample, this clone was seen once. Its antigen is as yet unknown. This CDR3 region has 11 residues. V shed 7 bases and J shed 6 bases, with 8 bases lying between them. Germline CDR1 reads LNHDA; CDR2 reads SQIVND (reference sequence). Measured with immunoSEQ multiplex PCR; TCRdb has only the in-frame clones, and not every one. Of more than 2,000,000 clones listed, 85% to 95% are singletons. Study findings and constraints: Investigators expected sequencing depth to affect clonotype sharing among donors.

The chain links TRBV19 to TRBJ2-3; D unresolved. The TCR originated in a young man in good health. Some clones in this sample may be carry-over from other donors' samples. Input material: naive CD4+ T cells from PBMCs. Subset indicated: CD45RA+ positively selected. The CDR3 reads CASTVEDTQYF. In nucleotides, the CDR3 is TGTGCCAGTACGGTCGAGGATACGCAGTATTTT.